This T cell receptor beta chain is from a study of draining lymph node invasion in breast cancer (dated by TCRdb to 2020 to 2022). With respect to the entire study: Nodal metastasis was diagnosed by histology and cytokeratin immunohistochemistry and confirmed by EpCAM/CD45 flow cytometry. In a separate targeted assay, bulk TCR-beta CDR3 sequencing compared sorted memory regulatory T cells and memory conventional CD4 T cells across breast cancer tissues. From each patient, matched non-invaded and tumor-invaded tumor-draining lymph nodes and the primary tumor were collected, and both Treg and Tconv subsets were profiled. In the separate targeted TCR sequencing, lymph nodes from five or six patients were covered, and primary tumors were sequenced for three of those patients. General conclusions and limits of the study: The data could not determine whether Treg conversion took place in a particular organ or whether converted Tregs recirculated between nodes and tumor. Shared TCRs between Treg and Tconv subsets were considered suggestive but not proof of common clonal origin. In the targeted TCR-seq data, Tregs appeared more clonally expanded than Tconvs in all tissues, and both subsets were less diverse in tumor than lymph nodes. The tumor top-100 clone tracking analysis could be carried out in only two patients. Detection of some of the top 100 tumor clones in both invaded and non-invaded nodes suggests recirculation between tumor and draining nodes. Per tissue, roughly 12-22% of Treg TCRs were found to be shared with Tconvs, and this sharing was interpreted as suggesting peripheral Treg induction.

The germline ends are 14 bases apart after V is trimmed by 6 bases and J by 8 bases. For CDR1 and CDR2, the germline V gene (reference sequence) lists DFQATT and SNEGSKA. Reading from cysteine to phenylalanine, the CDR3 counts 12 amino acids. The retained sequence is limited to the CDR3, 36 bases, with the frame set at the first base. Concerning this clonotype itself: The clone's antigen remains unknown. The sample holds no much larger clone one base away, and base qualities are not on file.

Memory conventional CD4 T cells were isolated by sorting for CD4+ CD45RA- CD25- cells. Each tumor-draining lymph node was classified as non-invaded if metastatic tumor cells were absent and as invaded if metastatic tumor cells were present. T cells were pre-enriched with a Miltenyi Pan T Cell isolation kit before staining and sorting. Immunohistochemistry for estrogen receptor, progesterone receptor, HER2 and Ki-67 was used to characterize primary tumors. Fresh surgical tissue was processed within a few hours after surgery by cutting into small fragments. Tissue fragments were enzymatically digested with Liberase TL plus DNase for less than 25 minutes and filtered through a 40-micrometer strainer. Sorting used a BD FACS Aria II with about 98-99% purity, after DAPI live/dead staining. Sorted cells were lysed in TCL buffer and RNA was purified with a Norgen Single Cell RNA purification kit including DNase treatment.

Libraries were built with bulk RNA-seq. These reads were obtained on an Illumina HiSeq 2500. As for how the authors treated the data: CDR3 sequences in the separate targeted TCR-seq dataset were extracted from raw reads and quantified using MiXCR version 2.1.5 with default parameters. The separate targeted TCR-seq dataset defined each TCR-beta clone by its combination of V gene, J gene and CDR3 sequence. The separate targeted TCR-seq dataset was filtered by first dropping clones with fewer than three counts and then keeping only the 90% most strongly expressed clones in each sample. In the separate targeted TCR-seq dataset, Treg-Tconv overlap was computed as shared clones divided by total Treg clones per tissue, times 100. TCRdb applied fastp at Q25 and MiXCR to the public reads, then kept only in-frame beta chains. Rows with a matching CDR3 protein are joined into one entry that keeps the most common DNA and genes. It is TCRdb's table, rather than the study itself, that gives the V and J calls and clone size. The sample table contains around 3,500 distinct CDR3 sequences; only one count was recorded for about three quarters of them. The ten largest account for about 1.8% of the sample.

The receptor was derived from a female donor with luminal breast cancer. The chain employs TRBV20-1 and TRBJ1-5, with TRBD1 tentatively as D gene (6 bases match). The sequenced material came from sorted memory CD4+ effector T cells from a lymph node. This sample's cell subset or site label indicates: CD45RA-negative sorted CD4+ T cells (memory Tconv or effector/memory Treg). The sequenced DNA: TGCAGTGCGCTGACAGGAGTGGAGCCCCAGCATTTT. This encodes CSALTGVEPQHF.